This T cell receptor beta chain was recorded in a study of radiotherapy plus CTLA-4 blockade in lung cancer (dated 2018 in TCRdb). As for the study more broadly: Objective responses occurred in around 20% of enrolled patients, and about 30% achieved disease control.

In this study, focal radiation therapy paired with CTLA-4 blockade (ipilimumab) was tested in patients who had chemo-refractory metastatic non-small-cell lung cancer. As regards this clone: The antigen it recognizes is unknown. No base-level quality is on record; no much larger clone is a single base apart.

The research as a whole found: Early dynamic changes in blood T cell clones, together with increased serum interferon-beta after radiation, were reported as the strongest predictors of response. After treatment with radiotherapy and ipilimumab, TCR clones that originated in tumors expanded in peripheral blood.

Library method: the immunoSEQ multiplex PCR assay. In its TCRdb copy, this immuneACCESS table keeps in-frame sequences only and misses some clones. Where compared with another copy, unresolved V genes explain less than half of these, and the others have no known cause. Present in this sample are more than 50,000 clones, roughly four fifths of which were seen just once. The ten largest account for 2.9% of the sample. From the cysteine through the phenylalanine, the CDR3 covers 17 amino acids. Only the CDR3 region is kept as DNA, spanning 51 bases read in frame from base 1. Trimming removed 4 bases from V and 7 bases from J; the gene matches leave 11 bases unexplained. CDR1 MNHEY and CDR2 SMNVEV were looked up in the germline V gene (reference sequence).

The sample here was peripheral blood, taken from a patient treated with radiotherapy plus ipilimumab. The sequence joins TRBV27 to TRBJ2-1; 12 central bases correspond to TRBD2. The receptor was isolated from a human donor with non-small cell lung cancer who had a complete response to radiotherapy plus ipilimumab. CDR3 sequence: CASSSLLLAGGPNEQFF. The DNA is TGTGCCAGCAGTTCCCTCCTCCTAGCGGGAGGGCCGAATGAGCAGTTCTTC.